This passage covers 22 T cell receptor beta chains from one sample sequenced in a study of shared clonotypes between healthy human individuals. Repertoires were generated with immunoSEQ multiplex PCR, while TCRdb's copy carries only in-frame clones and drops some. The repertoire holds 2,500,000 or so clones, with roughly 92% as singletons. Source material: naive CD4+ T cells from PBMCs. Subset defined: CD45RA+ positively selected. Receptors originate from a man younger than 30 in good health. Some clones in this sample may be carry-over from other donors' samples.

The chain joins TRBV6-6 to TRBJ2-5; D may be TRBD1 (5 bases). This CDR3 is 15 amino acids long. Germline CDR1 MNHNY, CDR2 SVGAGI (reference sequence). V lost 0 bases, J lost 6 bases, and 14 bases lay in between. Here the CDR3 DNA reads TGTGCCAGCAGTTACTCGGGTGGCAGGGTAAAGACCCAGTACTTC. Amino acids: CASSYSGGRVKTQYF.

This sequence joins TRBV28 and TRBJ2-5; no reliable D call. There are 16 residues in the CDR3. Trimming removed 6 bases from V and 6 bases from J, with 23 bases in between. Germline CDR1 MDHEN, CDR2 SYDVKM. The CDR3 coding sequence is TGTGCCAGCAGGCCCAGAGAGGCGGAAGGGATAAAGACCCAGTACTTC. It codes for CASRPREAEGIKTQYF.

This clone was detected once. The rearrangement uses TRBV27 and TRBJ2-5; perhaps TRBD2 as D (5 bases). CDR1 and CDR2 (germline): MNHEY, SMNVEV (reference sequence). This CDR3 spans 16 amino acids. The V end lost 4 bases, the J end lost 4 bases, and 19 bases lay between the germline ends. The CDR3 DNA follows: TGTGCCAGCAGTTCAGCGATCGGAAGGACTGGAGAGACCCAGTACTTC. Translated, it gives CASSSAIGRTGETQYF.

V usage is TRBV2 and J usage is TRBJ2-3; D is unresolved. The CDR3 contains 15 residues. Germline CDR1 is SNHLY and CDR2 is FYNNEI. Trimming removed 6 bases at V and 0 bases at J, with 13 bases between. Here the CDR3 reads CASSLEHPSTDTQYF. The DNA for the CDR3 is TGTGCCAGCAGCCTGGAACATCCTAGCACAGATACGCAGTATTTT.

This rearrangement joins TRBV4-1 to TRBJ2-1, with 7 bases aligning to TRBD1. The CDR3 contains 16 residues. V trimming: 1 base; J trimming: 6 bases; junction bases outside the gene matches: 9. Per the germline V gene, CDR1 is MGHRA and CDR2 is YSYEKL. Here the CDR3 reads CASSQAAQGLSNEQFF. The DNA of the CDR3 is TGCGCCAGCAGCCAAGCAGCACAGGGGTTAAGCAATGAGCAGTTCTTC.

V and J are TRBV6-6 and TRBJ2-7, with 10 nucleotides matching TRBD1. V dropped 6 bases and J dropped 2; count of bases not matched to a gene: 7. CDR3 length: 15 residues. Germline CDR1 MNHNY, CDR2 SVGAGI (reference sequence). For the CDR3, the DNA is TGTGCCAGCAGCCGACCCGGGACAGGGGCCTACGAGCAGTACTTC. This codes for CASSRPGTGAYEQYF.

The rearrangement links TRBV5-1 to TRBJ2-6; D remains ambiguous. V lost 4 bases and J 0 bases, leaving 14 bases between the germline ends. The CDR3 covers 17 residues. Germline V gene lookup returns CDR1 SGHRS and CDR2 YFSETQ. The DNA of the CDR3 is TGCGCCAGCAGCCTACCCTACTCCGGCTCTGGGGCCAACGTCCTGACTTTC. Protein sequence: CASSLPYSGSGANVLTF.

This chain joins TRBV28 and TRBJ1-5; 8 nucleotides match TRBD1. V lost 7 bases, J lost 2 bases, and 10 bases stayed unmatched. Germline assignment: CDR1 MDHEN and CDR2 SYDVKM. CDR3 size: 16 residues. CDR3 coding DNA: TGTGCCAGCACCCGAATCGGACAGGGAGGCAATCAGCCCCAGCATTTT. This translates into CASTRIGQGGNQPQHF.

The gene calls are TRBV5-1 and TRBJ2-5, with 12 bases aligning to TRBD2. V trimming: 7 bases; J trimming: 5 bases; junction bases outside the gene matches: 9. Germline CDR1 SGHRS, CDR2 YFSETQ. The CDR3 length is 15 residues. CDR3 amino acids: CASRYLAGGPETQYF. For the CDR3, the DNA is TGCGCCAGCCGTTATCTAGCGGGAGGGCCGGAGACCCAGTACTTC.

The chain has TRBV15 and TRBJ2-1, with 8 bases matching TRBD2. V was pared by 0 bases and J by 2 bases, with 3 bases of the junction left unmatched. This CDR3 has 16 residues. CDR1 is LNHNV, CDR2 YYDKDF, per germline (reference sequence). The CDR3 spells CATSREGAGAYNEQFF. The CDR3 DNA reads TGTGCCACCAGCAGAGAAGGAGCGGGGGCCTACAATGAGCAGTTCTTC.

The chain has TRBV30 and TRBJ2-5; 11 bases align to TRBD1. This CDR3 is built from 15 residues. After removal of 1 base from V and 0 bases from J, the junction contained 1 base not matched to a gene. Germline V gene data show CDR1 as GTSNPN and CDR2 as SVGIG (reference sequence). CDR3 protein: CAWSEGQGDQETQYF. The CDR3 bases are TGTGCCTGGAGTGAGGGACAGGGGGACCAAGAGACCCAGTACTTC.

The gene calls are TRBV5-6 and TRBJ2-7; D call uncertain. V dropped 4 bases and J dropped 4 bases, with 6 bases sitting between them. Germline V gene sequence: CDR1 SGHDT, CDR2 YYEEEE. There are 11 residues in the CDR3. The CDR3 DNA is TGTGCCAGCAGCCGGCAATACGAGCAGTACTTC. The encoded protein is CASSRQYEQYF. The whole variable domain, remainder taken from reference TRBV5-6 and TRBJ2-7, is DAGVTQSPTHLIKTRGQQVTLRCSPKSGHDTVSWYQQALGQGPQFIFQYYEEEERQRGNFPDRFSGHQFPNYSSELNVNALLLGDSALYLCASSRQYEQYFGPGTRLTVT.

The count of this clone is one. The J gene is TRBJ2-1, the V gene TRBV7-9; 10 bases are a match to TRBD2. Trimming took 5 bases from V and 8 from J; bases not matched to a gene: 6. This CDR3 spans 14 amino acids. Germline-derived CDR1 and CDR2 are SEHNR and FQNEAQ (reference sequence). The CDR3 DNA reads TGTGCCAGCAGCATCAGCGGGAGGGGAGATGAGCAGTTCTTC. Translation: CASSISGRGDEQFF.

The chain uses TRBV19 and TRBJ1-5, with 9 bases fitting TRBD1. This CDR3 is 15 amino acids long. Germline lookup yields CDR1 LNHDA and CDR2 SQIVND (reference sequence). V lost 4 bases and J lost 5; bases outside the gene matches: 6. The CDR3, as DNA: TGTGCCAGTAGTACCGGACAGGGGAGGTATCAGCCCCAGCATTTT. Protein sequence: CASSTGQGRYQPQHF.

Here the CDR3 DNA reads TGTGCCAGCAGCGTAGAAGGGAACTACGAGCAGTACTTC. Its protein is CASSVEGNYEQYF. J is TRBJ2-7 and V is TRBV9, with D hard to call. Germline CDR1 SGDLS, CDR2 YYNGEE. The V end was cut by 0 bases, the J end by 3 bases, with 7 bases between. This CDR3 is 13 amino acids long.

This clone was counted once. This chain connects TRBV20-1 to TRBJ1-4; D is perhaps TRBD1 (5 bases). Germline CDR1 DFQATT, CDR2 SNEGSKA (reference sequence). The V and J ends lost 1 base and 10 bases respectively, with 7 bases between them. The CDR3 runs to 11 residues. The CDR3, as DNA: TGCAGTGCTAGAGTAGGGACAAAACTGTTTTTT. Protein: CSARVGTKLFF.

This clone has a handful of counts. This chain connects TRBV10-1 to TRBJ1-5; no clear D gene. The CDR3 extends over 18 amino acids. Germline V gives CDR1 WNHNN, CDR2 SYGVQD (reference sequence). The germline V and J ends were trimmed by 2 bases and 0 bases, with 17 bases remaining between them. CDR3 bases: TGCGCCAGCAGTGAGGGAAGGGCTGATGTCTATAGCAATCAGCCCCAGCATTTT. As protein: CASSEGRADVYSNQPQHF.

The chain recombines TRBV28 with TRBJ2-6; no firm D call. This CDR3 has 16 residues. With 7 bases removed from V and 0 bases from J, the gap between germline ends came to 13 bases. CDR1 and CDR2 from the germline V gene are MDHEN and SYDVKM. CDR3 loop: CASNNRVRSGANVLTF. DNA of the CDR3: TGTGCCAGCAACAACCGAGTACGCTCTGGGGCCAACGTCCTGACTTTC.

The chain links TRBV19 to TRBJ1-2; 12 bases map to TRBD1. V gave up 5 bases and J gave up 6 bases; unmatched junction bases: 13. The CDR3 is 17 residues long. Germline CDR1 LNHDA, CDR2 SQIVND (reference sequence). CDR3 region: CASSPPRDRGRSHGYTF. Written as DNA, the CDR3 is TGTGCCAGTAGTCCCCCGAGGGACAGGGGGCGAAGTCATGGCTACACCTTC.

V usage is TRBV7-9 and J usage is TRBJ2-5; unclear D gene. The CDR3 has 14 amino acids. CDR1 and CDR2 from the germline V gene are SEHNR and FQNEAQ (reference sequence). V was cut by 5 bases and J by 2 bases, with 12 bases left in between. The CDR3 protein is CASSRRLDQETQYF. For the CDR3, the DNA is TGTGCCAGCAGCCGACGACTCGATCAAGAGACCCAGTACTTC. Looking up the rest from reference TRBV7-9 and TRBJ2-5 gives the full variable domain: DTGVSQNPRHKITKRGQNVTFRCDPISEHNRLYWYRQTLGQGPEFLTYFQNEAQLEKSRLLSDRFSAERPKGSFSTLEIQRTEQGDSAMYLCASSRRLDQETQYFGPGTRLLVL.

The chain has TRBV5-1 and TRBJ1-4; D ambiguous. CDR3 length equals 17 residues. CDR1 and CDR2 (germline): SGHRS, YFSETQ. Trimming took off 0 bases at V and 0 bases at J, with 12 bases between the two ends. The CDR3: CASSLVSVSATNEKLFF. CDR3 DNA: TGCGCCAGCAGCTTGGTTTCGGTCTCCGCAACTAATGAAAAACTGTTTTTT. Looking up the rest from reference TRBV5-1 and TRBJ1-4 gives the full variable domain: KAGVTQTPRYLIKTRGQQVTLSCSPISGHRSVSWYQQTPGQGLQFLFEYFSETQRNKGNFPGRFSGRQFSNSRSEMNVSTLELGDSALYLCASSLVSVSATNEKLFFGSGTQLSVL.

In nucleotides, the CDR3 is TGTGCCAGCAGTTACTCAGCAGGGGGGGACACCGGGGAGCTGTTTTTT. Its translation: CASSYSAGGDTGELFF. The chain recombines TRBV6-5 with TRBJ2-2; D tentatively reads TRBD1 or TRBD2 (7 bases each). V lost 0 bases and J 3 bases, leaving 11 bases between the germline ends. CDR3 size: 16 residues. Germline loops: CDR1 MNHEY, CDR2 SVGAGI.